The rows below give T cell receptor beta chains drawn from one sample of a study of CD8 T cells in Susac syndrome. A single record per CDR3 protein comes from TCRdb applying MiXCR to the immunoSEQ multiplex PCR reads. The data show just under 150,000 distinct CDR3 sequences, around 94% seen once. Sample: CD4+ T cells from PBMCs. The source of these receptors is a human donor in good health. Each CDR3 is given with its conserved first and last residue.

CATSRDRNIQYF,TRBV15,12,TRBJ2-4
CASSLARVDTQYF,TRBV5-4,13,TRBJ2-3
CASSPGMRGEQYF,TRBV18,13,TRBJ2-7
CASSPLQGGNEQFF,TRBV18,14,TRBJ2-1
CATSEQSTDTQYF,TRBV24-1,13,TRBJ2-3
CASSFGAEANQPQHF,TRBV12-3/TRBV12-4,15,TRBJ1-5
CAWETNEKLFF,TRBV30,11,TRBJ1-4
CASSLEGFGYTF,TRBV7-2,12,TRBJ1-2
CASSARTGGETQYF,TRBV7-7,14,TRBJ2-5
CASSFRRVSTGELFF,TRBV12-3/TRBV12-4,15,TRBJ2-2
CSVIHMNTEAFF,TRBV29-1,12,TRBJ1-1
CASSLPGGAYNEQFF,TRBV5-6,15,TRBJ2-1
CSVDSARAGTDTQYF,TRBV29-1,15,TRBJ2-3
CSAPYRAQETQYF,TRBV20-1,13,TRBJ2-5
CSASKRESSYEQYF,TRBV20-1,14,TRBJ2-7
CASSPPASPYEQYF,TRBV18,14,TRBJ2-7